This entry lists 14 T cell receptor beta chains sequenced from one sample in a study of shared clonotypes between healthy human individuals. The data were produced by immunoSEQ multiplex PCR, yet TCRdb's version contains in-frame clones alone and is incomplete. This table holds around 450,000 clones, roughly 80% found once. Source material: PBMCs. The origin of the receptors is a woman between 40 and 50 years old in good health. Some clones in this sample may be carry-over from other donors' samples.

The chain carries TRBV2 and TRBJ2-7; D remains ambiguous. The CDR3 loop spans 17 amino acids. The V end was cut by 0 bases, the J end by 0 bases, with 15 bases between. Germline CDR1 and CDR2: SNHLY and FYNNEI. CDR3 coding DNA: TGTGCCAGCAGTGAAGCGCTTAGGGCAGGCAGCTCCTACGAGCAGTACTTC. Residues: CASSEALRAGSSYEQYF.

The chain has TRBV18 and TRBJ1-1; 7 nucleotides agree with TRBD1. J gave up 1 base and V 3 bases, and 2 bases lay outside the gene matches. Germline V gives CDR1 KGHSH, CDR2 LQKENI. This CDR3 has 14 amino acids. The CDR3 protein is CASSPGQSNTEAFF. DNA for the CDR3: TGTGCCAGCTCACCGGGACAGTCGAACACTGAAGCTTTCTTT.

The chain carries TRBV14 and TRBJ2-7, with D possibly matching TRBD2 (5 bases). This CDR3 is built from 12 residues. Trimming stripped 4 bases from V and 5 bases from J, with 9 bases between. Looked up from germline, CDR1 is SGHDN and CDR2 is FVKESK. CDR3 region: CASSLFGDEQYF. CDR3 nucleotides: TGTGCCAGCAGCCTCTTCGGGGACGAGCAGTACTTC.

CDR3 nucleotides: TGTGCCGTCAACAGGGTAGGGATATACAATGAGCAGTTCTTC. Translation gives CAVNRVGIYNEQFF. The chain is built from TRBV6-1 and TRBJ2-1, with D possibly matching TRBD1 (6 bases). Germline CDR1 is MNHNS and CDR2 is SASEGT. This CDR3 is 14 amino acids long. With 11 bases removed from V and 4 bases from J, the gap between germline ends came to 18 bases.

This chain uses TRBV19 with TRBJ2-3; TRBD1 is a possible D gene (6 bases). The V end was cut by 3 bases, the J end by 1 base, with 11 bases between. The CDR3 is made up of 15 amino acids. Germline-derived CDR1 and CDR2 are LNHDA and SQIVND (reference sequence). CDR3 amino acids: CASSIRPGGTDTQYF. The CDR3 DNA is TGTGCCAGTAGTATCAGGCCAGGGGGCACAGATACGCAGTATTTT.

The rearrangement uses TRBV30 and TRBJ1-2, with D uncertain. The germline V gene encodes CDR1 GTSNPN and CDR2 SVGIG (reference sequence). The V end lost 2 bases, the J end lost 2 bases, and 9 bases lay between the germline ends. The CDR3 is 13 amino acids. This CDR3 is CAWSSMKNYGYTF. The CDR3 DNA follows: TGTGCCTGGAGTAGTATGAAGAACTATGGCTACACCTTC.

Only a few counts were recorded for this clone. This chain links TRBV5-4 with TRBJ2-3; the D gene could be TRBD1 or TRBD2 (5 bases each). Trimming took 2 bases from V and 2 from J, leaving 9 bases between them. The germline CDR1 and CDR2 sequences are SGHNT and YYREEE (reference sequence). CDR3 length: 14 amino acids. The CDR3 spells CASSFSGATDTQYF. CDR3 nucleotide sequence: TGTGCCAGCAGCTTCTCCGGGGCCACAGATACGCAGTATTTT.

This clone came up a few times. The CDR3 nucleotides are TGTGCCAGCAGGCGAGGACAGGATTCCTACGAGCAGTACTTC. Translated, it gives CASRRGQDSYEQYF. This sequence joins TRBV11-1 and TRBJ2-7; 7 bases match TRBD1. With V trimmed by 6 bases and J by 1 base, 6 bases remained unmatched. Germline CDR1 SGHAT, CDR2 FQDESV (reference sequence). This CDR3 comprises 14 residues. Drawing the rest from reference TRBV11-1 and TRBJ2-7, the complete variable domain is EAEVAQSPRYKITEKSQAVAFWCDPISGHATLYWYRQILGQGPELLVQFQDESVVDDSQLPKDRFSAERLKGVDSTLKIQPAELGDSAMYLCASRRGQDSYEQYFGPGTRLTVT.

This sequence joins TRBV7-8 and TRBJ2-1; TRBD2 might be the D (6 bases). The ends were cut back, 3 bases at V and 1 base at J, with 13 bases in the middle. This CDR3 region has 16 residues. Germline lookup yields CDR1 SGHVS and CDR2 FQNEAQ. CDR3 DNA sequence: TGTGCCAGCAGCTTCCCCGCTAGCGCGTCCTACAATGAGCAGTTCTTC. Translating it yields CASSFPASASYNEQFF.

V usage is TRBV4-2 and J usage is TRBJ1-2; D perhaps matches TRBD1 (6 bases). Looked up from germline, CDR1 is LGHNA and CDR2 is YNFKEQ. The CDR3 runs 12 residues. The ends were cut back, 3 bases at V and 6 bases at J, with 8 bases in the middle. The CDR3 nucleotides read TGTGCCAGCAGCCAGAACAGGGATGGCTACACCTTC. This sequence encodes CASSQNRDGYTF.

This clone was seen a few times. This chain joins TRBV6-4 and TRBJ1-1; no definite D call. This CDR3 is built from 11 residues. V lost 2 bases, J lost 7 bases, and 5 bases lay in between. Germline assignment: CDR1 MRHNA and CDR2 SNTAGT. The chain's CDR3 is CASSDGIEAFF. Written as DNA, the CDR3 is TGTGCCAGCAGTGACGGGATTGAAGCTTTCTTT.

This chain links TRBV2 with TRBJ1-1; D call uncertain. This CDR3 is 16 amino acids long. Germline V gene sequence: CDR1 SNHLY, CDR2 FYNNEI. Trimming pared 2 bases from V and 5 bases from J, leaving 18 bases between. CDR3 in amino acids: CASSESGNREKTEAFF. The CDR3 nucleotides are TGTGCCAGCAGTGAAAGTGGGAATAGAGAGAAGACTGAAGCTTTCTTT. Using reference TRBV2 and TRBJ1-1 for the parts outside the CDR3, the full variable domain is EPEVTQTPSHQVTQMGQEVILRCVPISNHLYFYWYRQILGQKVEFLVSFYNNEISEKSEIFDDQFSVERPDGSNFTLKIRSTKLEDSAMYFCASSESGNREKTEAFFGQGTRLTVV.

The V call is TRBV5-1, the J call TRBJ1-3; the D is unclear. The V end was cut by 0 bases, the J end by 8 bases, with 15 bases between. Germline-derived CDR1 and CDR2 are SGHRS and YFSETQ. The CDR3 runs 15 residues. The DNA of the CDR3 is TGCGCCAGCAGCTTGGACAGTGGAGCCGGGGACACCATATATTTT. Its protein is CASSLDSGAGDTIYF.

As to this clone: Other DNA sequences in the same sample also yield this CDR3. This rearrangement joins TRBV18 to TRBJ2-3; TRBD2 agrees at 7 bases. Germline loops: CDR1 KGHSH, CDR2 LQKENI. V lost 3 bases and J lost 0; bases outside the gene matches: 6. This CDR3 region has 16 residues. CDR3 nucleotides: TGTGCCAGCTCACCTCTGCCTAGCGGAAGCACAGATACGCAGTATTTT. The encoded protein is CASSPLPSGSTDTQYF.